The sequence of this T cell receptor beta chain was determined in a study of radiotherapy plus CTLA-4 blockade in lung cancer (dated by TCRdb to the late 2010s). Context from the whole study: Among enrolled patients, under 20% had an objective response and about 30% reached disease control. Overall study results and their limits: After treatment with radiotherapy and ipilimumab, TCR clones that originated in tumors expanded in peripheral blood. Early dynamic changes in blood T cell clones, together with increased serum interferon-beta after radiation, were reported as the strongest predictors of response.

In regard to this clone: What this receptor recognizes is not known. Qualities for individual bases were not recorded, and no much larger clone is one base off.

Relative to germline, V is 4 bases shorter and J is 6 bases shorter, with 7 bases between their ends. Counted from cysteine to phenylalanine, this CDR3 has 12 amino acids. Only the CDR3 DNA is retained, 36 bases long and in frame from the first base. As encoded in the germline V gene, CDR1 is MDHEN while CDR2 is SYDVKM. In this study, focal radiation therapy paired with CTLA-4 blockade (ipilimumab) was tested in patients who had chemo-refractory metastatic non-small-cell lung cancer. Receptor amplification or capture employed the immunoSEQ multiplex PCR assay. Entries here come from immuneACCESS through TCRdb and include only in-frame sequences with V and J called. Some clones fail to appear in such tables; in the studies checked, an unresolved V gene covers under half of the shortfall, and the cause of the remainder is unknown. Within this sample are 85,000 to 100,000 clones, with more than 85% of them counted one time only. The ten largest clones add up to about a sixth of the sample.

This chain is built from TRBV28 and TRBJ1-5, with TRBD1 tentatively as D gene (5 bases match). The sequencing here drew on peripheral blood, taken from a patient treated with radiotherapy plus ipilimumab. The receptor's source is a human donor with non-small cell lung cancer that progressed on radiotherapy plus ipilimumab. CDR3 loop: CASSWGSQPQHF. Read as DNA, the sequence is TGTGCCAGCAGTTGGGGGAGTCAGCCCCAGCATTTT.